This record covers a single T cell receptor beta chain. These data are taken from a study of T-cell reconstitution after alpha-beta-depleted transplantation in children. The V and J ends lost 0 bases and 5 bases, in that order; junction bases with no gene match: 5. The V gene's germline CDR1 is SGHTA and CDR2 FQGNSA. This CDR3 region has 15 residues. A library of TCRbeta sequences, prepared with unique molecular identifiers, was generated. TCRdb independently ran MiXCR on the PCR reads; one entry per CDR3 protein. The sample lists approximately 430,000 distinct CDR3 sequences, 15% to 20% occurring once.

Sequencing was performed on PBMCs, mostly from graft donor cells, taken 360 days after TCRalphabeta/CD19-depleted stem cell transplant. The sequence was collected from a boy younger than two who had a stem cell transplant for Wiskott-Aldrich syndrome, so the T cells may come from the graft donor. The chain couples TRBV7-2 to TRBJ2-5, with 8 bases fitting TRBD1. Written as DNA, the CDR3 is TGTGCCAGCAGCTTAGCGCGGACAGGGTGGGAGACCCAGTACTTC. Translation: CASSLARTGWETQYF.